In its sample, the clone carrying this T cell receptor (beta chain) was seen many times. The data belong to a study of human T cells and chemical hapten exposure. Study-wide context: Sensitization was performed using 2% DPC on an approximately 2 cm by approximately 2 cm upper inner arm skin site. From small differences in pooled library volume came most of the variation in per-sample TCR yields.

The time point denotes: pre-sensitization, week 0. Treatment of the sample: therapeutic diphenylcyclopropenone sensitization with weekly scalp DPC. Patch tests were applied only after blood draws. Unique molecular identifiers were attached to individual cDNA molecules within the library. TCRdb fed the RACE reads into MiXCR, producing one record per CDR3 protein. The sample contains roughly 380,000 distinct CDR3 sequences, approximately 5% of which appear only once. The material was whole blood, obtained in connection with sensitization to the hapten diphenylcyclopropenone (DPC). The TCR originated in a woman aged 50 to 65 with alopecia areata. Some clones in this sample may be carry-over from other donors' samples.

The CDR3 DNA reads as TGTGCCATCACCGAGGGACTCATCTACGAGCAGTACTTC. Translated, it gives CAITEGLIYEQYF. The chain couples TRBV10-3 to TRBJ2-7; TRBD2 is a possible D gene (6 bases). The V and J ends lost 7 bases and 3 bases respectively, with 13 bases between them. The CDR3 extends over 13 amino acids. Per the germline V gene, CDR1 is ENHRY and CDR2 is SYGVKD.